These 5 T cell receptor beta chains came from one sample sequenced in a study of T cell responses to AZD1222 COVID-19 vaccine. Some clones are missing from TCRdb's copy, which holds only in-frame ones; the method was immunoSEQ multiplex PCR. Here the sample spans about 120,000 clones, 75% to 95% being singletons. The sample here was peripheral blood, taken on day 0 of AZD1222 vaccination. These receptors were taken from an adult in good health.

The V gene is TRBV19, the J gene TRBJ2-7; tentatively, D is TRBD1 (7 bases). V was trimmed by 8 bases and J by 3 bases, leaving 11 bases between them. This CDR3 comprises 12 residues. CDR1 is LNHDA and CDR2 is SQIVND in the germline V gene (reference sequence). The CDR3 DNA reads TGTGCCAGTCGACAGGGAGGCTACGAGCAGTACTTC. This encodes CASRQGGYEQYF. Combining the CDR3 with reference TRBV19 and TRBJ2-7 gives the whole variable domain DGGITQSPKYLFRKEGQNVTLSCEQNLNHDAMYWYRQDPGQGLRLIYYSQIVNDFQKGDIAEGYSVSREKKESFPLTVTSAQKNPTAFYLCASRQGGYEQYFGPGTRLTVT.

This sequence joins TRBV18 and TRBJ1-1, with D unclear. The CDR3 length is 13 residues. Trimming pared 3 bases from V and 1 base from J, leaving 6 bases between. The germline V gene encodes CDR1 KGHSH and CDR2 LQKENI. The CDR3 here is CASSPVTNTEAFF. CDR3 DNA: TGTGCCAGCTCACCGGTGACGAACACTGAAGCTTTCTTT.

This chain connects TRBV27 to TRBJ1-2; 12 bases match TRBD1. V dropped 6 bases and J dropped 3; count of bases not matched to a gene: 8. CDR1 and CDR2 from the germline V gene are MNHEY and SMNVEV (reference sequence). This CDR3 is built from 16 residues. Written as DNA, the CDR3 is TGTGCCAGCAGCCCGGGGACAGGGGGCCAGTACTATGGCTACACCTTC. Its translation is CASSPGTGGQYYGYTF.

This chain uses TRBV28 with TRBJ2-4; 15 bases line up with TRBD2. Germline V gene data show CDR1 as MDHEN and CDR2 as SYDVKM. This CDR3 is built from 18 residues. The J segment lost 1 base and the V segment lost 5 bases, leaving 6 bases of the junction unmatched. The DNA for the CDR3 is TGTGCCAGCAGTCCAGGGACTAGCGGGGGGCGGGCCAAAAACATTCAGTACTTC. Encoded protein: CASSPGTSGGRAKNIQYF.

This clone was seen just once. The rearrangement links TRBV12-3 or TRBV12-4 to TRBJ1-1, with no clear D. V lost 3 bases and J 0 bases, leaving 5 bases between the germline ends. The length of the CDR3 is 13 residues. The CDR3 bases are TGTGCCAGCAGTTTGGTGATGAACACTGAAGCTTTCTTT. This encodes CASSLVMNTEAFF.